This TCR beta chain was identified during a study of identical twins. This CDR3 contains 14 residues. Germline CDR1 and CDR2: DFQATT and SNEGSKA (reference sequence). V lost 3 bases and J lost 3; bases outside the gene matches: 3. This clonotype showed up many times. It was template switching that added a universal primer site, and there were unique molecular identifiers on the cDNA. TCRdb fed the 5' RACE reads into MiXCR, producing one record per CDR3 protein. The sample shows about 890,000 distinct CDR3 sequences, around 12% of them seen only once. The same specimen was also included in a second study, on yellow fever vaccine responses in identical twins.

The sequence was obtained from a woman between 18 and 30 years old in good health. The V call is TRBV20-1, the J call TRBJ2-1, with 9 nucleotides matching TRBD2. The sequenced material came from PBMCs. CDR3 sequence: CSASLTSGYNEQFF. CDR3 nucleotide sequence: TGCAGTGCTAGTTTGACTAGCGGCTACAATGAGCAGTTCTTC.